This T cell receptor (beta chain) was sequenced in a study of T-cell reconstitution after alpha-beta-depleted transplantation in children. TCRbeta library construction was performed incorporating unique molecular identifiers. One entry per CDR3 protein, called by TCRdb with MiXCR from the PCR reads. The sample has roughly 500,000 distinct CDR3 sequences; under 15% are singletons. CDR1 and CDR2 (germline): DFQATT, SNEGSKA (reference sequence). The CDR3 sequence is 11 residues long. In this sample, this clonotype turned up many times. This clonotype originated in a human donor who donated a stem cell graft to a child with combined immunodeficiency. Here the sequenced sample was PBMCs from the stem cell graft donor, taken from the stem cell graft. This rearrangement joins TRBV20-1 to TRBJ2-7; D unclear. CDR3 nucleotides: TGCATCTACCCATTCCCTTACGAGCAGTACTTC. Translation gives CIYPFPYEQYF.